This T cell receptor beta chain was retrieved from a study of regulatory T cells in long-lasting Graves disease. Study details: It was over 5 years of antithyroid drugs, with positive TSH receptor antibodies, that meant persistent Graves' disease.

Study-level results: Under persistent disease, TRBV28, TRBJ1-2 and TRBJ2-5 were used preferentially.

Germline V lookup: CDR1 LNHDA, CDR2 SQIVND (reference sequence). V was cut by 3 bases and J by 4 bases, with 12 bases left in between. The CDR3 is made up of 14 amino acids. This clonotype was recorded a few times. Its antigen is still unknown. The time point is: persistent/refractory GD, antithyroid drugs over 5 years with positive TRAb. Following extraction of RNA from PBMCs, that RNA was used to make the TCR library. Through Arm-PCR of CDR3 regions and iRepertoire HTBI primers, TCR beta libraries were built. TCRdb reprocessed the multiplex PCR reads with MiXCR, giving one entry per CDR3 protein. Found here are hundreds of thousands of distinct CDR3 sequences, 30% of them singletons; the top ten hold roughly 40%.

The sample in question was peripheral blood mononuclear cells (PBMCs), obtained when the disease was refractory, from a patient treated with antithyroid drugs. This receptor was obtained from a female donor with Graves disease. The chain carries TRBV19 and TRBJ1-1; tentative D call: TRBD1 (6 bases). This CDR3 is CASSIRGDGTEAFF. DNA of the CDR3: TGTGCCAGTAGTATCAGGGGAGACGGCACTGAAGCTTTCTTT.